Each of the 28 T cell receptor beta chains below was sequenced from the same sample in a study of blood T cell repertoires in COVID-19. Data came from immunoSEQ multiplex PCR; TCRdb stores just in-frame clones and leaves some out. The sample yields over 200,000 clones, about 83% seen once. The source material was peripheral blood. The receptors here all came from a woman between 50 and 59 years old with acute or convalescent COVID-19.

This chain links TRBV5-6 with TRBJ2-7; the D gene is possibly TRBD2 (8 bases). Per germline, CDR1 SGHDT and CDR2 YYEEEE. The CDR3 is 14 amino acids. V shed 0 bases and J shed 7 bases, with 14 bases lying between them. The CDR3 DNA follows: TGTGCCAGCAGCTTGGACAGGGGACTAGGGGAGCAGTACTTC. Its protein product is CASSLDRGLGEQYF. The complete variable domain, with remaining parts taken from reference TRBV5-6 and TRBJ2-7, reads DAGVTQSPTHLIKTRGQQVTLRCSPKSGHDTVSWYQQALGQGPQFIFQYYEEEERQRGNFPDRFSGHQFPNYSSELNVNALLLGDSALYLCASSLDRGLGEQYFGPGTRLTVT.

The chain has TRBV2 and TRBJ2-2; TRBD2 matches at 7 bases. CDR1 SNHLY and CDR2 FYNNEI come from the germline V gene. V lost 2 bases to trimming and J lost 8 bases; unmatched junction nucleotides: 5. The CDR3 is 14 amino acids. The DNA of the CDR3 is TGTGCCAGCAGTGAATACGGACTAGGTGGGGAGCTGTTTTTT. It is translated as CASSEYGLGGELFF.

DNA for the CDR3: TGTGCCAGCAACAAAAAGGGCAAGCGGTTTCACTACGAGCAGTACTTC. Amino acids: CASNKKGKRFHYEQYF. The gene calls are TRBV21-1 and TRBJ2-7; the table names TRBD2, a call not compared with the DNA. TRBV21-1 is classified as a pseudogene. The CDR3 runs to 16 residues.

CDR3 amino acids: CASSPLKDSGYNEQFF. In DNA, the CDR3 is TGCGCCAGCAGCCCCCTCAAGGACAGCGGCTACAATGAGCAGTTCTTC. The chain couples TRBV10-1 to TRBJ2-1; D might be TRBD1 (6 bases). The V gene's germline CDR1 is WNHNN and CDR2 SYGVQD (reference sequence). The CDR3 is made up of 16 amino acids. Trimming removed 6 bases from V and 3 bases from J, with 18 bases in between.

The V and J genes are TRBV28 and TRBJ2-3, with D possibly TRBD2 on 6 matching bases. CDR3 length: 15 residues. The V gene's germline CDR1 is MDHEN and CDR2 SYDVKM. V was trimmed by 3 bases and J by 4 bases, leaving 14 bases between them. The CDR3: CASSLGGGGSDTQYF. Written as DNA, the CDR3 is TGTGCCAGCAGTTTGGGGGGAGGCGGGTCAGATACGCAGTATTTT.

The chain joins TRBV5-4 to TRBJ2-1, with a tentative D call TRBD2 (7 bases). The V gene's germline CDR1 is SGHNT and CDR2 YYREEE (reference sequence). The CDR3 is 18 residues long. The V end was cut by 0 bases, the J end by 0 bases, with 16 bases between. The CDR3 region is CASSLAGFGGHSYNEQFF. The CDR3 region has the DNA TGTGCCAGCAGCTTGGCCGGTTTCGGGGGGCACTCCTACAATGAGCAGTTCTTC.

The rearrangement joins TRBV10-3 to TRBJ1-1; TRBD1 matches 7 bases. The J segment lost 0 bases and the V segment lost 0 bases, leaving 10 bases of the junction unmatched. The germline CDR1 and CDR2 sequences are ENHRY and SYGVKD. The CDR3 is 18 amino acids. The CDR3 is CAISESGNRGPMNTEAFF. CDR3 DNA sequence: TGTGCCATCAGTGAGTCTGGCAACAGGGGACCCATGAACACTGAAGCTTTCTTT.

This chain uses TRBV5-1 with TRBJ2-2, with D perhaps matching TRBD1 (5 bases). CDR1 is SGHRS and CDR2 is YFSETQ in the germline V gene. This CDR3 region has 18 residues. The germline V and J ends were trimmed by 8 bases and 5 bases, with 28 bases remaining between them. CDR3 DNA: TGCGCCAGTAACGCGATGATACGAGGACACGAAAAGACCGGGGAGCTGTTTTTT. Amino acid sequence: CASNAMIRGHEKTGELFF.

The genes are TRBV5-4 and TRBJ2-6, with 10 bases aligning to TRBD1. There are 14 residues in the CDR3. With 4 bases clipped from V and 8 bases from J, the junction kept 3 bases outside the gene matches. Germline CDR1 reads SGHNT; CDR2 reads YYREEE (reference sequence). CDR3 sequence: CASSPDRGTNVLTF. In DNA, the CDR3 is TGTGCCAGCAGCCCGGACAGGGGGACCAACGTCCTGACTTTC.

Here the CDR3 DNA reads TGTGCCAGCAGCACAACCGGGACAGCAATCTATGGCTACACCTTC. Its translation: CASSTTGTAIYGYTF. The chain uses TRBV7-9 and TRBJ1-2; 7 bases match TRBD1. The germline gives CDR1 SEHNR, CDR2 FQNEAQ (reference sequence). The CDR3 totals 15 residues. Germline trimming cut 5 bases from V and 4 bases from J; bases unmatched to any gene: 10. The variable domain in full, completed from reference TRBV7-9 and TRBJ1-2, reads DTGVSQNPRHKITKRGQNVTFRCDPISEHNRLYWYRQTLGQGPEFLTYFQNEAQLEKSRLLSDRFSAERPKGSFSTLEIQRTEQGDSAMYLCASSTTGTAIYGYTFGSGTRLTVV.

This chain uses TRBV10-3 with TRBJ2-6, with D possibly being TRBD1 (5 bases). The CDR3 spans 15 residues. The V gene lost 6 bases and the J gene lost 2 bases, with 11 bases spanning the gap. Germline V gene lookup returns CDR1 ENHRY and CDR2 SYGVKD. The CDR3 DNA is TGTGCCATCAGCCCGCAGGGCACTGGGGCCAACGTCCTGACTTTC. Protein: CAISPQGTGANVLTF.

The gene calls are TRBV5-6 and TRBJ1-2, with TRBD1 identical over 7 bases. The V segment lost 4 bases and the J segment 4 bases; nucleotides outside the gene matches: 10. CDR1 and CDR2 from the germline V gene are SGHDT and YYEEEE. The CDR3 is made up of 15 amino acids. The CDR3 DNA reads TGTGCCAGCAGCACAATAGGACAGGTCAGCTATGGCTACACCTTC. Protein sequence: CASSTIGQVSYGYTF.

The chain employs TRBV19 and TRBJ2-3, with TRBD2 matching 7 bases. The CDR3 has 15 amino acids. With 5 bases clipped from V and 3 bases from J, the junction kept 8 bases outside the gene matches. Germline CDR1 LNHDA, CDR2 SQIVND (reference sequence). The CDR3 reads CASSVRGGSTDTQYF. The CDR3 nucleotides read TGTGCCAGTAGTGTTCGGGGCGGGAGTACAGATACGCAGTATTTT. The entire variable domain, with the rest obtained from reference TRBV19 and TRBJ2-3, is as follows: DGGITQSPKYLFRKEGQNVTLSCEQNLNHDAMYWYRQDPGQGLRLIYYSQIVNDFQKGDIAEGYSVSREKKESFPLTVTSAQKNPTAFYLCASSVRGGSTDTQYFGPGTRLTVL.

V is TRBV14 and J is TRBJ2-5; D uncertain. The V end was cut by 0 bases, the J end by 5 bases, with 13 bases between. The germline CDR1 and CDR2 sequences are SGHDN and FVKESK. There are 15 residues in the CDR3. In DNA, the CDR3 is TGTGCCAGCAGCCAAGATCCCGCCCTGGGCGAGACCCAGTACTTC. This codes for CASSQDPALGETQYF.

The rearrangement joins TRBV7-2 to TRBJ2-3, with 8 bases identical to TRBD1. The V and J ends lost 2 bases and 3 bases, in that order; junction bases with no gene match: 4. In germline, CDR1 is SGHTA, CDR2 FQGNSA. This CDR3 spans 15 amino acids. CDR3 loop: CASSLRQGRTDTQYF. DNA of the CDR3: TGTGCCAGCAGCTTACGACAGGGGAGGACAGATACGCAGTATTTT. Using reference TRBV7-2 and TRBJ2-3 for the parts outside the CDR3, the full variable domain is GAGVSQSPSNKVTEKGKDVELRCDPISGHTALYWYRQSLGQGLEFLIYFQGNSAPDKSGLPSDRFSAERTGGSVSTLTIQRTQQEDSAVYLCASSLRQGRTDTQYFGPGTRLTVL.

This chain uses TRBV6-5 with TRBJ2-7, with a possible D match to TRBD2 (6 bases). Germline assignment: CDR1 MNHEY and CDR2 SVGAGI. The CDR3 loop spans 15 amino acids. V shed 2 bases and J shed 1 base, with 12 bases lying between them. The CDR3 reads CASSYGAGRSYEQYF. The CDR3 DNA reads TGTGCCAGCAGTTACGGGGCGGGACGGTCCTACGAGCAGTACTTC.

The CDR3 is CASSMDNSGNTIYF. Here the CDR3 DNA reads TGTGCCAGCAGCATGGACAACTCGGGAAACACCATATATTTT. V gene TRBV7-2 combines with J gene TRBJ1-3; perhaps TRBD1 as D (5 bases). The germline V gene has CDR1 SGHTA and CDR2 FQGNSA. V lost 5 bases and J lost 4, with 12 bases in between. The CDR3 spans 14 residues.

The rearrangement joins TRBV19 to TRBJ2-2, with 7 bases aligning to TRBD1. This CDR3 is 12 amino acids long. Per germline, CDR1 LNHDA and CDR2 SQIVND (reference sequence). V was clipped by 3 bases and J by 13 bases; unmatched bases: 5. CDR3 sequence: CASSMHRGALFF. CDR3 DNA sequence: TGTGCCAGTAGTATGCACAGGGGCGCGCTGTTTTTT.

The chain has TRBV7-9 and TRBJ2-1; possibly TRBD1 for D (6 bases). Germline V gene sequence: CDR1 SEHNR, CDR2 FQNEAQ (reference sequence). CDR3 length equals 12 residues. Trimming pared 5 bases from V and 9 bases from J, leaving 11 bases between. The chain's CDR3 is CASSQGRGEQFF. As DNA, the CDR3 is TGTGCCAGCAGCCAGGGGCGTGGTGAGCAGTTCTTC.

The V and J genes are TRBV14 and TRBJ1-2, with D unresolved. The CDR3 has 13 residues. The V gene's germline CDR1 is SGHDN and CDR2 FVKESK. Between the trimmed V and J ends, which lost 1 base and 8 bases, there was a span of 11 bases. The CDR3 DNA reads TGTGCCAGCAGCCAAGGGGCCGGAATAGGCTACACCTTC. This codes for CASSQGAGIGYTF. Combining the CDR3 with reference TRBV14 and TRBJ1-2 gives the whole variable domain EAGVTQFPSHSVIEKGQTVTLRCDPISGHDNLYWYRRVMGKEIKFLLHFVKESKQDESGMPNNRFLAERTGGTYSTLKVQPAELEDSGVYFCASSQGAGIGYTFGSGTRLTVV.

This rearrangement joins TRBV28 to TRBJ2-7; 9 nucleotides line up with TRBD1. This CDR3 contains 17 residues. Trimming took 1 base from V and 5 from J; bases not matched to a gene: 12. Germline assignment: CDR1 MDHEN and CDR2 SYDVKM. CDR3: CASSLSLPGQGLHEQYF. DNA for the CDR3: TGTGCCAGCAGTTTATCACTACCGGGACAGGGTTTACACGAGCAGTACTTC.

The chain employs TRBV6-1 and TRBJ2-3; TRBD2 agrees at 7 bases. CDR1 is MNHNS, CDR2 SASEGT, per germline. Losses at the gene ends were 0 bases for V and 2 bases for J; bases not matched to a gene: 5. The CDR3 length is 16 residues. CDR3 loop: CASSEAVLAVTDTQYF. Written as DNA, the CDR3 is TGTGCCAGCAGTGAAGCTGTGCTAGCGGTCACAGATACGCAGTATTTT.

The chain joins TRBV18 to TRBJ2-1; D not resolved. The V end was cut by 0 bases, the J end by 5 bases, with 17 bases between. Germline CDR1 reads KGHSH; CDR2 reads LQKENI. CDR3 length equals 17 residues. The CDR3 protein is CASSPPRGFAENNEQFF. In nucleotides, the CDR3 is TGTGCCAGCTCACCACCGCGCGGCTTTGCAGAGAACAATGAGCAGTTCTTC.

In this sample, this clone turned up once. The chain couples TRBV27 to TRBJ2-7; 7 bases fit TRBD2. The V segment lost 4 bases and the J segment 6 bases; nucleotides outside the gene matches: 6. Germline V CDR1 and CDR2: MNHEY, SMNVEV (reference sequence). The CDR3 consists of 13 residues. This CDR3 is CASSSAGESEQYF. DNA of the CDR3: TGTGCCAGCAGTTCGGCGGGAGAAAGCGAGCAGTACTTC.

This chain uses TRBV6-5 with TRBJ2-7; D is ambiguous. The V gene's germline CDR1 is MNHEY and CDR2 SVGAGI. This CDR3 has 14 residues. V was clipped by 4 bases and J by 0 bases, with 10 bases between them. CDR3 loop: CASSSHPNSYEQYF. The CDR3 DNA reads TGTGCCAGCAGTTCCCATCCTAACTCCTACGAGCAGTACTTC.

The chain recombines TRBV28 with TRBJ2-7, with 11 bases that match TRBD2. This CDR3 comprises 15 residues. Per the germline V gene, CDR1 is MDHEN and CDR2 is SYDVKM. Losses at the gene ends were 3 bases for V and 1 base for J; bases not matched to a gene: 2. The CDR3 loop is CASSFLAGGSYEQYF. The DNA of the CDR3 is TGTGCCAGCAGTTTCTTAGCGGGAGGGTCCTACGAGCAGTACTTC.

This clone came up many times. The V gene is TRBV9, the J gene TRBJ1-2; 7 bases align to TRBD1. Unmatched junction bases numbered 8, after V lost 8 bases and J lost 4 bases. From germline, CDR1 is SGDLS and CDR2 YYNGEE. This CDR3 comprises 13 residues. CDR3 DNA: TGTGCCAGTCAAGGGGGCGAGATCTATGGCTACACCTTC. This codes for CASQGGEIYGYTF.

This clone was counted only a few times. This chain connects TRBV27 to TRBJ2-2; weak D call: TRBD1 (6 bases). With 8 bases removed from V and 3 bases from J, the gap between germline ends came to 13 bases. The CDR3 spans 14 residues. Per germline, CDR1 MNHEY and CDR2 SMNVEV (reference sequence). CDR3 sequence: CASQGTLYTGELFF. For the CDR3, the DNA is TGTGCCAGCCAGGGGACACTTTACACCGGGGAGCTGTTTTTT.